The rows below give T cell receptor beta chains drawn from one sample of a study of Ad26.COV2.S vaccination and SARS-CoV-2 variants. Some clones are missing from TCRdb's copy, which holds only in-frame ones; the method was immunoSEQ multiplex PCR. The sample holds just under 250,000 clones, 70% to 90% seen once. Sequenced here: peripheral blood, sampled in a trial of Ad26.COV2.S vaccine versus placebo. Receptor source: a person between 18 and 59 years old who received the Ad26.COV2.S COVID-19 vaccine or a placebo. The CDR3 runs from the conserved cysteine through the conserved F or W. The D gene is left open where the match is weak. Part of the rows lack a size; the others show once, few, many or a class for expanded clones.

TGTGCCAGCAGTCCTCACATGGGGAAAAGGTATGAGCAGTTCTTC	CASSPHMGKRYEQFF	-	TRBV28	-	TRBJ2-1
TGTGCCATCACCAATCAGCCCCAGCATTTT	CAITNQPQHF	few	TRBV27	-	TRBJ1-5
TGTGCCAGCAGCTTGGCTACAGGGCAGAACACTGAAGCTTTCTTT	CASSLATGQNTEAFF	-	TRBV5-6	-	TRBJ1-1
TGTGCCAGTAGTATAGGGACAGGGTTGCCGCCCCAGCATTTT	CASSIGTGLPPQHF	-	TRBV19	TRBD1	TRBJ1-5
TGTGCCAGCAGCTCGAACAGAGAACCTGGAAACACCATATATTTT	CASSSNREPGNTIYF	-	TRBV7-3	-	TRBJ1-3
TGTGCCAGTAGTATCTCTTGGGGCGGGGAGACCCAGTACTTC	CASSISWGGETQYF	-	TRBV19	-	TRBJ2-5
TGCGCCAGCAGCCAGGAGGGGTGGGGGAATGGCGAGACCCAGTACTTC	CASSQEGWGNGETQYF	-	TRBV4-1	-	TRBJ2-5
TGCGCCAGCAGGTCCGCGGGCAACACCGGGGAGCTGTTTTTT	CASRSAGNTGELFF	-	TRBV5-1	-	TRBJ2-2
TGTGCCAGCAGTCCCGAAAGTAGCGGCAACACCGGGGAGCTGTTTTTT	CASSPESSGNTGELFF	-	TRBV6-2/TRBV6-3	-	TRBJ2-2
TGTGCCAGCAGCACTATAATTAGCGAGCAGTACTTC	CASSTIISEQYF	-	TRBV7-9	-	TRBJ2-7
TGTGCCAGCAGCTTAGGGGGGGGGAAAGAGACCCAGTACTTC	CASSLGGGKETQYF	-	TRBV7-2	TRBD2	TRBJ2-5
TGCAGCGTTGGGGCAGCGGGTCAGCCCCAGCATTTT	CSVGAAGQPQHF	-	TRBV29-1	-	TRBJ1-5
TGTGCCAGCCTTAAAGACAGGGAGGTCTCCGAGCAGTACTTC	CASLKDREVSEQYF	-	TRBV21-1	-	TRBJ2-7
TGTGCCAGCAGTTACTCCATTGGGGCCCACAATGAGCAGTTCTTC	CASSYSIGAHNEQFF	-	TRBV6-2/TRBV6-3	-	TRBJ2-1
TGTGCCAGCAGTTACGGAGAAGTTTTGGCAGGAAACACCATATATTTT	CASSYGEVLAGNTIYF	few	TRBV6-2/TRBV6-3	-	TRBJ1-3
TGTGCCAGTAGTATGAGTAGGACAGGGAACTATGGCTACACCTTC	CASSMSRTGNYGYTF	-	TRBV19	TRBD1	TRBJ1-2
TGTGCCAGCTCACCACCAACTAGTTATGGAAACACCATATATTTT	CASSPPTSYGNTIYF	-	TRBV18	-	TRBJ1-3
TGCGCCAGCAGCTTTAGCGTATACGAGGCGCAGCCCCAGCATTTT	CASSFSVYEAQPQHF	-	TRBV5-1	-	TRBJ1-5
TGTGCCAGCAGCTTAGGAGCAGGCAACTATGGCTACACCTTC	CASSLGAGNYGYTF	-	TRBV7-2	-	TRBJ1-2
TGTGCCATCAGAGCAATTGGGACTGAAGCTTTCTTT	CAIRAIGTEAFF	-	TRBV10-3	-	TRBJ1-1
TGTGCCAGCAGCTACGGCAGGGGGGTGAACACTGAAGCTTTCTTT	CASSYGRGVNTEAFF	-	TRBV7-3	TRBD1	TRBJ1-1
TGTGCCAGCAGTGACTACAGGGGTTTCTCTGGAAACACCATATATTTT	CASSDYRGFSGNTIYF	-	TRBV6-1	TRBD1	TRBJ1-3
TGTGCCAGCAGCCTGAGTACGGGGGCCATATATTTT	CASSLSTGAIYF	-	TRBV5-6	-	TRBJ1-3
TGTGCCAGCAAACCTACCGGGACAGGGGGCAACGGCTACACCTTC	CASKPTGTGGNGYTF	-	TRBV6-5	TRBD1	TRBJ1-2
TGCGCCAGCAGCCCGACTTTAGGGGGCGAGCAGTACTTC	CASSPTLGGEQYF	once	TRBV5-1	-	TRBJ2-7
TGTGCCAGCAGTTACTCAGCAGGGAATAGCAATCAGCCCCAGCATTTT	CASSYSAGNSNQPQHF	medium-sized	TRBV6-7	-	TRBJ1-5
TGTGCCAGCAGCCTACAGGGCCCTGAAGCTTTCTTT	CASSLQGPEAFF	-	TRBV6-6	-	TRBJ1-1
TGTGCCAGCAGCCCCCCGGATACTCCGGGACTGTCCCAGTCCTACGAGCAGTACTTC	CASSPPDTPGLSQSYEQYF	-	TRBV7-2	-	TRBJ2-7
TGTGCCAGCAGTGAAATGGGGAGACACGAGCAGTACTTC	CASSEMGRHEQYF	-	TRBV6-1	-	TRBJ2-7
TGTGCCAGCAGTGAAACGGGAGTCGGGACCGGGGAGCTGTTTTTT	CASSETGVGTGELFF	-	TRBV2	-	TRBJ2-2
TGTGCCAGCAGTTTACGGCTAGCGGGAGGATTGAATGAGCAGTTCTTC	CASSLRLAGGLNEQFF	-	TRBV27	TRBD2	TRBJ2-1
TGTGCCAGCTCACCACGGACTAGCGGGGCCTACAATGAGCAGTTCTTC	CASSPRTSGAYNEQFF	-	TRBV18	TRBD2	TRBJ2-1
TGTGCCAGCTCACCAAAGGACTCTTCACCCCTCCACTTT	CASSPKDSSPLHF	-	TRBV18	-	TRBJ1-6
TGTGCCAGCAGTTTGGGGACAGGGTGGTACGAGCAGTACTTC	CASSLGTGWYEQYF	-	TRBV28	TRBD1	TRBJ2-7
TGTGCCTGGAGTGTAGCTGGGCGGGAGCAGTACTTC	CAWSVAGREQYF	-	TRBV30	-	TRBJ2-7
TGTGCCACAAAAGGGACAGGCATCGACGAGCAGTACTTC	CATKGTGIDEQYF	few	TRBV6-5	TRBD1	TRBJ2-7
TGTGCCAGCACCCGACCGGGACAGGCCACCTATGGCTACACCTTC	CASTRPGQATYGYTF	-	TRBV28	TRBD1	TRBJ1-2
TGTGCCAGTACCCATACCCGAAAACCCACCTACAATGAGCAGTTCTTC	CASTHTRKPTYNEQFF	-	TRBV19	-	TRBJ2-1
TGTGCCAGCAGCGTTAGCGGGACTAGGGCCTCCTACGAGCAGTACTTC	CASSVSGTRASYEQYF	-	TRBV7-9	TRBD2	TRBJ2-7
TGTGCCAGCAGCTCCACAACGGGACTAGCGGCCTACAATGAGCAGTTCTTC	CASSSTTGLAAYNEQFF	-	TRBV7-2	TRBD2	TRBJ2-1
TGTGCCAGCAGTCGAATGGACAGGCCCCTTGAAGAGCAGTACTTC	CASSRMDRPLEEQYF	-	TRBV6-5	TRBD1	TRBJ2-7